One sample yielded the 5 T cell receptor beta chains listed below, sequenced in a study of T cell repertoires in cytomegalovirus infection. TCRdb passed the reads through MiXCR, listing each CDR3 protein once. The sample shows around 630,000 distinct CDR3 sequences, more than 20% of them seen only once. Sequenced: CD8+ T cells from PBMCs. The receptors shown here come from a human donor in good health (CMV status not recorded). Some clones in this sample may be carry-over from other donors' samples.

This clonotype has only a few counts. V and J are TRBV29-1 and TRBJ1-2; TRBD1 might be the D (6 bases). This CDR3 has 14 residues. Trimming took off 5 bases at V and 4 bases at J, with 17 bases between the two ends. Germline CDR1 and CDR2: SQVTM and ANQGSEA. CDR3 nucleotide sequence: TGCAGCGTTCCCCCAGGGGAAAATGCCTATGGCTACACCTTC. Translated: CSVPPGENAYGYTF.

Concerning this clonotype: A much larger clone lies a single base off, so this may be a read error. The chain employs TRBV12-3 or TRBV12-4 and TRBJ2-5, with a possible D match to TRBD1 (6 bases). This CDR3 spans 14 amino acids. The V end was cut by 7 bases, the J end by 4 bases, with 16 bases between. The CDR3 here is CASNLNREPETQYF. The CDR3 DNA sequence: TGTGCCAGCAATTTGAACAGGGAGCCAGAGACCCAGTACTTC.

The chain uses TRBV28 and TRBJ2-5, with TRBD2 matching 10 bases. The germline gives CDR1 MDHEN, CDR2 SYDVKM. V was clipped by 5 bases and J by 3 bases; unmatched bases: 6. CDR3 length equals 15 residues. In DNA, the CDR3 is TGTGCCAGCAGTCGGTCTAGCGGGGGAGAAGAGACCCAGTACTTC. Translating it yields CASSRSSGGEETQYF.

A few counts support this clonotype. The chain has TRBV5-5 and TRBJ2-3; possibly TRBD1 for D (5 bases). Trimming shortened V by 4 bases and J by 0 bases, and 12 bases separated the two germline ends. CDR1 and CDR2 from the germline V gene are SGHKS and YYEKEE (reference sequence). The CDR3 totals 15 residues. The CDR3 reads CASSPDSLSTDTQYF. For the CDR3, the DNA is TGTGCCAGCAGCCCCGACAGCCTTAGCACAGATACGCAGTATTTT.

The table lists this clonotype with a few counts. The chain employs TRBV7-9 and TRBJ2-7; D call uncertain. The V and J ends lost 5 bases and 2 bases respectively, with 13 bases between them. This CDR3 spans 14 amino acids. CDR1 and CDR2 from the germline V gene are SEHNR and FQNEAQ (reference sequence). As DNA, the CDR3 is TGTGCCAGCAGCCCGGTTTCCGGAGCCTACGAGCAGTACTTC. This codes for CASSPVSGAYEQYF. The whole variable domain, remainder taken from reference TRBV7-9 and TRBJ2-7, is DTGVSQNPRHKITKRGQNVTFRCDPISEHNRLYWYRQTLGQGPEFLTYFQNEAQLEKSRLLSDRFSAERPKGSFSTLEIQRTEQGDSAMYLCASSPVSGAYEQYFGPGTRLTVT.